One sample yielded the 32 T cell receptor beta chains listed below, sequenced in a study of blood T cell repertoires in COVID-19. This table comes from immunoSEQ multiplex PCR, and its TCRdb copy is limited to in-frame clones, with some not included. The table records some 200,000 clones, about 90% of them present only once. Sequenced material: PBMCs or T cells enriched from blood (not recorded which). The receptors shown here come from a woman between 18 and 29 years old who had recovered from COVID-19.

This chain connects TRBV6-5 to TRBJ2-2, with unresolved D. The CDR3 is 12 residues long. Trimming took 6 bases from V and 4 from J, leaving 6 bases between them. Germline loops: CDR1 MNHEY, CDR2 SVGAGI. The CDR3 region has the DNA TGTGCCAGCAGCCTATTCACCGGGGAGCTGTTTTTT. Its protein is CASSLFTGELFF.

V gene TRBV6-5 combines with J gene TRBJ1-6; D ambiguous. V lost 0 bases and J lost 5, with 8 bases in between. The CDR3 is 15 amino acids. CDR1 and CDR2 from the germline V gene are MNHEY and SVGAGI. The CDR3 nucleotides read TGTGCCAGCAGTTACTCCCCACAGAATAATTCACCCCTCCACTTT. Amino acid sequence: CASSYSPQNNSPLHF.

The chain joins TRBV30 to TRBJ2-3; unclear D gene. The CDR3 consists of 14 residues. V lost 1 base to trimming and J lost 2 bases, with 10 bases between them. CDR1 is GTSNPN, CDR2 SVGIG, per germline (reference sequence). The CDR3 region has the DNA TGTGCCTGGAGTGACGGAGATCACACAGATACGCAGTATTTT. Amino acid sequence: CAWSDGDHTDTQYF.

The chain carries TRBV5-1 and TRBJ1-2, with 10 positions matching TRBD1. The CDR3 is 13 amino acids. CDR1 SGHRS and CDR2 YFSETQ come from the germline V gene. Germline trimming cut 5 bases from V and 7 bases from J; bases unmatched to any gene: 5. CDR3 loop: CASSLDRGSGYTF. In nucleotides, the CDR3 is TGCGCCAGCAGTCTGGACAGGGGGTCTGGCTACACCTTC. Full variable domain (remainder filled in from reference TRBV5-1 and TRBJ1-2): KAGVTQTPRYLIKTRGQQVTLSCSPISGHRSVSWYQQTPGQGLQFLFEYFSETQRNKGNFPGRFSGRQFSNSRSEMNVSTLELGDSALYLCASSLDRGSGYTFGSGTRLTVV.

The table lists this clone with a count of one. The V call is TRBV5-1, the J call TRBJ1-1; TRBD1 might be the D (5 bases). V lost 1 base, J lost 1 base, and 8 bases lay in between. The CDR3 sequence is 14 residues long. Germline values: CDR1 SGHRS, CDR2 YFSETQ. The CDR3 DNA reads as TGCGCCAGCAGCTTGACAGGCGAGAACACTGAAGCTTTCTTT. It translates to CASSLTGENTEAFF.

The chain links TRBV7-6 to TRBJ2-2; 8 bases line up with TRBD2. V dropped 7 bases and J dropped 3; count of bases not matched to a gene: 4. Germline CDR1 SGHVS, CDR2 FNYEAQ. There are 14 residues in the CDR3. The CDR3 sequence: CASNPGGYTGELFF. In nucleotides, the CDR3 is TGTGCCAGCAACCCGGGGGGGTACACCGGGGAGCTGTTTTTT.

This chain links TRBV18 with TRBJ2-5; TRBD1 matches at 9 bases. Losses at the gene ends were 3 bases for V and 5 bases for J; bases not matched to a gene: 7. This CDR3 has 15 amino acids. Germline V gene lookup returns CDR1 KGHSH and CDR2 LQKENI. The CDR3 DNA sequence: TGTGCCAGCTCACCCGGGGACAGGGCGGGTGAGACCCAGTACTTC. It is translated as CASSPGDRAGETQYF. The full variable domain, with the rest looked up from reference TRBV18 and TRBJ2-5, is NAGVMQNPRHLVRRRGQEARLRCSPMKGHSHVYWYRQLPEEGLKFMVYLQKENIIDESGMPKERFSAEFPKEGPSILRIQQVVRGDSAAYFCASSPGDRAGETQYFGPGTRLLVL.

The chain employs TRBV15 and TRBJ1-2, with 10 positions matching TRBD1. This CDR3 has 16 residues. Germline CDR1 is LNHNV and CDR2 is YYDKDF (reference sequence). Unmatched junction bases numbered 6, after V lost 0 bases and J lost 5 bases. The chain's CDR3 is CATSRDSRTGGYGYTF. CDR3 bases: TGTGCCACCAGCAGAGACTCGCGGACAGGGGGATATGGCTACACCTTC.

The chain joins TRBV2 to TRBJ2-2; 7 nucleotides line up with TRBD1. The CDR3 runs to 14 residues. Germline V gene sequence: CDR1 SNHLY, CDR2 FYNNEI. V dropped 6 bases and J dropped 2; count of bases not matched to a gene: 3. CDR3 residues: CASRGQRNTGELFF. Written as DNA, the CDR3 is TGTGCCAGCAGGGGACAGAGAAACACCGGGGAGCTGTTTTTT.

This chain uses TRBV19 with TRBJ2-3, with 7 bases lining up with TRBD2. CDR1 LNHDA and CDR2 SQIVND come from the germline V gene (reference sequence). The CDR3 is 15 amino acids. Trimming at V came to 4 bases and at J to 6 bases, leaving 10 bases not matched to a gene. CDR3 nucleotide sequence: TGTGCCAGTAGTAGTCAGGGCCGGGGAGGGGATACGCAGTATTTT. Translating gives CASSSQGRGGDTQYF.

The CDR3 DNA reads TGTGCCAGCTCATCAGCGGGGGCCCGTACAGAGCAGTTCTTC. Translation: CASSSAGARTEQFF. V is TRBV18 and J is TRBJ2-1, with TRBD2 identical over 8 bases. Germline assignment: CDR1 KGHSH and CDR2 LQKENI. The CDR3 is made up of 14 amino acids. V lost 5 bases, J lost 10 bases, and 10 bases stayed unmatched.

V is TRBV9 and J is TRBJ2-7, with D perhaps matching TRBD2 (6 bases). V lost 2 bases, J lost 6 bases, and 12 bases lay in between. There are 13 residues in the CDR3. Germline V lookup: CDR1 SGDLS, CDR2 YYNGEE. The CDR3 DNA sequence: TGTGCCAGCAGCGTGAGACTAGAGAGCGAGCAGTACTTC. Translation: CASSVRLESEQYF.

The chain employs TRBV2 and TRBJ1-1; 11 nucleotides agree with TRBD1. J gave up 1 base and V 6 bases, and 10 bases lay outside the gene matches. Germline V gene lookup returns CDR1 SNHLY and CDR2 FYNNEI. This CDR3 has 17 residues. CDR3 nucleotide sequence: TGTGCCAGCAGCGGACCCCGGACAGGGGGCCAGAACACTGAAGCTTTCTTT. Its translation: CASSGPRTGGQNTEAFF.

This clone has a single count. This chain uses TRBV7-8 with TRBJ1-1; 7 bases align to TRBD1. Germline lookup yields CDR1 SGHVS and CDR2 FQNEAQ. V shed 2 bases, J shed 7 bases, and the junction held 7 bases outside the gene matches. This CDR3 contains 14 residues. The CDR3 nucleotides read TGTGCCAGCAGCTTACTTGGGACAGAGAATGAAGCTTTCTTT. Amino acids: CASSLLGTENEAFF.

The chain carries TRBV27 and TRBJ2-4; TRBD2 agrees at 7 bases. The CDR3 extends over 16 amino acids. The V gene's germline CDR1 is MNHEY and CDR2 SMNVEV (reference sequence). V shed 1 base and J 7 bases; nucleotides not matched to a gene: 10. The CDR3 sequence: CASSLWGGSSSNIQYF. As DNA, the CDR3 is TGTGCCAGCAGTTTATGGGGGGGTTCGTCAAGTAACATTCAGTACTTC.

The CDR3 DNA sequence: TGTGCCAGCAGTGAAGGCAGGGGGAACGAGCAGTACTTC. Residues: CASSEGRGNEQYF. The chain has TRBV2 and TRBJ2-7, with 7 nucleotides matching TRBD1. Germline CDR1 is SNHLY and CDR2 is FYNNEI. The CDR3 loop spans 13 amino acids. V shed 1 base and J 5 bases; nucleotides not matched to a gene: 2.

The chain links TRBV19 to TRBJ2-3; the D gene is possibly TRBD1 (5 bases). The CDR3 totals 17 residues. The germline V gene has CDR1 LNHDA and CDR2 SQIVND (reference sequence). V lost 3 bases to trimming and J lost 0 bases, with 16 bases between them. The CDR3 sequence: CASSMKLGPSSTDTQYF. The CDR3 DNA reads as TGTGCCAGTAGTATGAAGTTGGGGCCCTCAAGCACAGATACGCAGTATTTT.

The rearrangement uses TRBV2 and TRBJ2-7, with 9 bases fitting TRBD1. J gave up 3 bases and V 2 bases, and 5 bases lay outside the gene matches. The CDR3 consists of 15 residues. Germline loops: CDR1 SNHLY, CDR2 FYNNEI. Written as DNA, the CDR3 is TGTGCCAGCAGTGAATTCCCGACAGGGGGCTACGAGCAGTACTTC. It yields the protein CASSEFPTGGYEQYF.

V and J are TRBV19 and TRBJ1-5, with D possibly being TRBD1 (5 bases). CDR1 LNHDA and CDR2 SQIVND come from the germline V gene (reference sequence). The germline V and J ends were trimmed by 4 bases and 4 bases, with 8 bases remaining between them. The CDR3 covers 13 residues. In nucleotides, the CDR3 is TGTGCCAGTAGTAGGGGGGGAAATCAGCCCCAGCATTTT. Translating gives CASSRGGNQPQHF.

The J gene is TRBJ2-1, the V gene TRBV30; TRBD2 is a possible D gene (5 bases). V gave up 3 bases and J gave up 3 bases, with 9 bases separating them. The CDR3 runs 13 residues. Germline values: CDR1 GTSNPN, CDR2 SVGIG (reference sequence). For the CDR3, the DNA is TGTGCCTGGAGGGGAGACGACTACAATGAGCAGTTCTTC. Protein: CAWRGDDYNEQFF.

This clone was picked up a small number of times. This chain joins TRBV18 and TRBJ1-5; 7 bases map to TRBD1. V was pared by 2 bases and J by 6 bases, with 10 bases of the junction left unmatched. The length of the CDR3 is 16 residues. Germline values: CDR1 KGHSH, CDR2 LQKENI. The DNA for the CDR3 is TGTGCCAGCTCACCAGTCCAGGGGGGATTAAGTCAGCCCCAGCATTTT. It encodes CASSPVQGGLSQPQHF.

The chain combines TRBV3-1 (or the pseudogene TRBV3-2) with TRBJ1-2; tentatively, D is TRBD1 (5 bases). The germline V gene encodes CDR1 LGHDT and CDR2 YNNKEL (reference sequence). Trimming pared 0 bases from V and 5 bases from J, leaving 10 bases between. This CDR3 is built from 14 residues. Here the CDR3 reads CASSQEGVPYGYTF. CDR3 nucleotides: TGTGCCAGCAGCCAAGAAGGGGTCCCTTATGGCTACACCTTC.

The rearrangement uses TRBV7-9 and TRBJ1-6; D call uncertain. The germline gives CDR1 SEHNR, CDR2 FQNEAQ (reference sequence). V lost 4 bases and J lost 10, with 11 bases in between. The CDR3 loop spans 13 amino acids. CDR3 DNA: TGTGCCAGCAGCTACAGAGATGGGTCACCCCTCCACTTT. It is translated as CASSYRDGSPLHF.

This clone showed up just once. V and J are TRBV9 and TRBJ2-1, with no clear D. Germline V CDR1 and CDR2: SGDLS, YYNGEE. V lost 6 bases, J lost 14 bases, and 6 bases lay in between. The CDR3 contains 8 residues. The CDR3 spells CASIREFF. The CDR3 DNA reads as TGTGCCAGCATCCGAGAGTTCTTC.

The chain is built from TRBV7-8 and TRBJ2-3, with 8 bases matching TRBD2. Germline CDR1 reads SGHVS; CDR2 reads FQNEAQ. The CDR3 has 15 residues. V lost 1 base, J lost 1 base, and 1 base stayed unmatched. CDR3 loop: CASSLGGGRTDTQYF. CDR3 DNA sequence: TGTGCCAGCAGCTTAGGCGGGGGGCGCACAGATACGCAGTATTTT.

CDR3 sequence: CASSISGQGNNSPLHF. For the CDR3, the DNA is TGTGCCAGTAGTATATCTGGACAGGGGAATAATTCACCCCTCCACTTT. J is TRBJ1-6 and V is TRBV19, with 9 nucleotides matching TRBD1. Germline trimming cut 2 bases from V and 5 bases from J; bases unmatched to any gene: 4. The CDR3 length is 16 residues. The germline gives CDR1 LNHDA, CDR2 SQIVND (reference sequence).

The CDR3 DNA reads TGCGCCAGCAGGAGGGGGACAGTCGCGACTGAAGCTTTCTTT. It specifies CASRRGTVATEAFF. The V call is TRBV5-1, the J call TRBJ1-1, with 7 positions matching TRBD1. The germline CDR1 and CDR2 sequences are SGHRS and YFSETQ. Trimming cost V 5 bases and J 5 bases; bases outside gene matches: 9. The CDR3 spans 14 residues.

The chain links TRBV5-1 to TRBJ1-1; D perhaps matches TRBD1 (5 bases). CDR1 and CDR2 (germline): SGHRS, YFSETQ. The CDR3 totals 13 residues. V dropped 4 bases and J dropped 4 bases, with 11 bases sitting between them. CDR3 loop: CASSRQGGTEAFF. CDR3 nucleotides: TGCGCCAGCAGCCGTCAGGGAGGCACTGAAGCTTTCTTT. Filled out from reference TRBV5-1 and TRBJ1-1, the complete variable domain reads KAGVTQTPRYLIKTRGQQVTLSCSPISGHRSVSWYQQTPGQGLQFLFEYFSETQRNKGNFPGRFSGRQFSNSRSEMNVSTLELGDSALYLCASSRQGGTEAFFGQGTRLTVV.

The gene calls are TRBV6-1 and TRBJ2-7; 7 bases are shared with TRBD1. The germline V gene encodes CDR1 MNHNS and CDR2 SASEGT. There are 16 residues in the CDR3. V was pared by 3 bases and J by 0 bases, with 8 bases of the junction left unmatched. The CDR3 bases are TGTGCCAGCAGTGACCCCCGGGCAGGGGGCTCCTACGAGCAGTACTTC. This gives the protein CASSDPRAGGSYEQYF.

The rearrangement links TRBV5-6 to TRBJ1-5; 9 bases map to TRBD1. The ends lost 4 bases at V and 6 bases at J; junction bases unmatched: 8. The CDR3 loop spans 15 amino acids. CDR1 and CDR2 (germline): SGHDT, YYEEEE. The CDR3 nucleotides are TGTGCCAGCAGCACCCGGGACAGGGTCGGTCAGCCCCAGCATTTT. This translates into CASSTRDRVGQPQHF.

The V and J genes are TRBV2 and TRBJ2-7, with TRBD1 matching over 11 bases. The CDR3 extends over 15 amino acids. The trim removed 5 bases at V and 5 bases at J, leaving 8 bases unmatched. The germline CDR1 and CDR2 sequences are SNHLY and FYNNEI. CDR3 residues: CASSLQDRGLNEQYF. The CDR3, as DNA: TGTGCCAGCAGTCTCCAGGACAGGGGGCTGAACGAGCAGTACTTC.

The genes are TRBV12-3 or TRBV12-4 and TRBJ1-2; D uncertain. The V and J ends lost 8 bases and 2 bases respectively, with 9 bases between them. The CDR3 extends over 12 amino acids. Here the CDR3 reads CASGPLNYGYTF. The CDR3 DNA is TGTGCCAGCGGCCCCCTCAACTATGGCTACACCTTC.